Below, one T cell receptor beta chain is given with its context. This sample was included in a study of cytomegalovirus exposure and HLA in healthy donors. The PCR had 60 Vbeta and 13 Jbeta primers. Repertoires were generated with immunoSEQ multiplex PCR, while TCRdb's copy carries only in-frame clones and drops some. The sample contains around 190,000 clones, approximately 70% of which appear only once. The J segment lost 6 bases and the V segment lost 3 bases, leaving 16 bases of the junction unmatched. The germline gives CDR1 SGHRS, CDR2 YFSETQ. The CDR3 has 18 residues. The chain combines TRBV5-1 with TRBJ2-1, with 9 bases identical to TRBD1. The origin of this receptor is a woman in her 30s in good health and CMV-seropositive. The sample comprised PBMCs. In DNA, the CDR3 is TGCGCCAGCAGCTCGGAGTTACCGGGACAGGGTATGTCCAATGAGCAGTTCTTC. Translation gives CASSSELPGQGMSNEQFF. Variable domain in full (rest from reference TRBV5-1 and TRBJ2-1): KAGVTQTPRYLIKTRGQQVTLSCSPISGHRSVSWYQQTPGQGLQFLFEYFSETQRNKGNFPGRFSGRQFSNSRSEMNVSTLELGDSALYLCASSSELPGQGMSNEQFFGPGTRLTVL.